This passage covers 7 T cell receptor beta chains from one sample sequenced in a study of T cells in Graves' hyperthyroidism and ophthalmopathy. TCR beta CDR3 region amplification was performed from RNA transcripts. TCR CDR3 regions were first amplified by RT-PCR with HTBI primers. TCRdb itself ran the multiplex PCR reads through MiXCR, one entry per CDR3 protein. The repertoire includes roughly 500,000 distinct CDR3 sequences, 40% to 50% of them detected once, and about two fifths sits in the top ten. Source material: peripheral blood or thyroid tissue (not recorded which). Receptors originate from an adult woman with Graves' disease, either hyperthyroidism or ophthalmopathy (not recorded which).

The chain recombines TRBV19 with TRBJ2-1, with D perhaps being TRBD1 or TRBD2 (5 bases each). Germline CDR1 is LNHDA and CDR2 is SQIVND (reference sequence). V was cut by 1 base and J by 5 bases, with 9 bases left in between. The CDR3 is made up of 14 amino acids. CDR3 coding DNA: TGTGCCAGTAGTATAGGGGACCGACACAATGAGCAGTTCTTC. It is translated as CASSIGDRHNEQFF.

Notes on this clonotype: Possible read error: a much larger clone is one base away. The gene calls are TRBV29-1 and TRBJ2-7; 7 nucleotides align to TRBD2. The CDR3 totals 12 residues. The ends lost 4 bases at V and 7 bases at J; junction bases unmatched: 7. Germline lookup yields CDR1 SQVTM and CDR2 ANQGSEA. The CDR3: CSVVGRGVEQYF. The CDR3 coding sequence is TGCAGCGTTGTGGGACGGGGGGTTGAGCAGTACTTC.

This chain uses TRBV19 with TRBJ2-1; 8 bases are a match to TRBD1. There are 16 residues in the CDR3. Germline values: CDR1 LNHDA, CDR2 SQIVND (reference sequence). J was trimmed by 6 bases and V by 6 bases; bases with no gene match: 13. CDR3 DNA sequence: TGTGCCAGTAGGGCGACAGGGGACTGGGCTCTCAATGAGCAGTTCTTC. Protein product: CASRATGDWALNEQFF.

This chain uses TRBV6-5 with TRBJ1-3, with 7 bases matching TRBD1. Germline trimming cut 5 bases from V and 3 bases from J; bases unmatched to any gene: 4. The CDR3 is made up of 14 amino acids. Germline V CDR1 and CDR2: MNHEY, SVGAGI. The CDR3 DNA sequence: TGTGCCAGCAGTGAGACAGGGAGTGGAAACACCATATATTTT. Encoded protein: CASSETGSGNTIYF.

The chain has TRBV9 and TRBJ1-1, with 9 bases aligning to TRBD1. V trimming: 4 bases; J trimming: 3 bases; junction bases outside the gene matches: 10. Germline V gene sequence: CDR1 SGDLS, CDR2 YYNGEE. CDR3 length: 16 residues. The CDR3 DNA reads TGTGCCAGCAGCCCAACGGGACAGGGCAAAGACACTGAAGCTTTCTTT. This translates into CASSPTGQGKDTEAFF. Using reference TRBV9 and TRBJ1-1 for the parts outside the CDR3, the full variable domain is DSGVTQTPKHLITATGQRVTLRCSPRSGDLSVYWYQQSLDQGLQFLIQYYNGEERAKGNILERFSAQQFPDLHSELNLSSLELGDSALYFCASSPTGQGKDTEAFFGQGTRLTVV.

The chain carries TRBV2 and TRBJ2-7, with 7 bases lining up with TRBD2. V lost 0 bases, J lost 3 bases, and 8 bases stayed unmatched. CDR1 is SNHLY, CDR2 FYNNEI, per germline. This CDR3 spans 16 amino acids. CDR3 nucleotide sequence: TGTGCCAGCAGTGAAGCGGGAGCGGGAAAGAGCTACGAGCAGTACTTC. It specifies CASSEAGAGKSYEQYF.

In this sample, this clonotype turned up a few times. The chain employs TRBV4-1 and TRBJ2-5, with TRBD2 matching over 8 bases. The CDR3 covers 17 residues. Unmatched junction bases numbered 11, after V lost 4 bases and J lost 1 base. Per the germline V gene, CDR1 is MGHRA and CDR2 is YSYEKL. DNA for the CDR3: TGCGCCAGCAGCCGAAACGGGGTTGCGGGGGGCCAAGAGACCCAGTACTTC. As protein: CASSRNGVAGGQETQYF.